What follows describes a single T cell receptor (beta chain). What it recognizes is unknown. The data were taken from a study of PD-1 blockade in classical Hodgkin lymphoma. Study observations and caveats: There remain no defined causes for the repertoire differences, which possibly reflect disease activity or prior therapy. Researchers reported that CD4+ TCR diversity, though not CD8+, rose significantly by C4D1.

Time point of the sample: cycle 4 day 1 (C4D1), after less than seven weeks of nivolumab. All trial patients relapsed after autologous stem cell transplantation. CDR1 and CDR2 (germline): LNHDA, SQIVND (reference sequence). Trimming removed 11 bases from V and 6 bases from J; junction bases left unmatched: 5. The CDR3 is 14 amino acids. Produced via immunoSEQ multiplex PCR; TCRdb's table is partial and in-frame only. The profile shows roughly 50,000 clones, roughly nine tenths of them singletons. The chain employs TRBV19 and TRBJ2-2; 14 positions match TRBD2. The sample here was peripheral blood mononuclear cells (PBMCs), taken before the fourth cycle of nivolumab. This clonotype was obtained from a human donor with classical Hodgkin lymphoma. The chain's CDR3 is CAGGLAGVPGELFF. CDR3 nucleotides: TGTGCCGGGGGACTAGCGGGAGTACCCGGGGAGCTGTTTTTT.